This TCR beta chain was obtained from a study of T cell responses to AZD1222 COVID-19 vaccine. About the research overall: Pooled in the analysis were second doses at about 4 or about 12 weeks.

This CDR3 has 14 amino acids. Germline lookup yields CDR1 LNHDA and CDR2 SQIVND (reference sequence). Trimming left V 2 bases short and J 8 bases short, with 10 bases between. Produced via immunoSEQ multiplex PCR; TCRdb's table is partial and in-frame only. The sample carries under 130,000 clones, under 95% recorded once. Sample: peripheral blood, taken on day 0 of AZD1222 vaccination. This TCR was recovered from an adult in good health. This sequence joins TRBV19 and TRBJ1-6; D not resolved. The chain's CDR3 is CASSIKVLDSPLHF. In nucleotides, the CDR3 is TGTGCCAGTAGTATAAAGGTTTTGGATTCACCCCTCCACTTT.